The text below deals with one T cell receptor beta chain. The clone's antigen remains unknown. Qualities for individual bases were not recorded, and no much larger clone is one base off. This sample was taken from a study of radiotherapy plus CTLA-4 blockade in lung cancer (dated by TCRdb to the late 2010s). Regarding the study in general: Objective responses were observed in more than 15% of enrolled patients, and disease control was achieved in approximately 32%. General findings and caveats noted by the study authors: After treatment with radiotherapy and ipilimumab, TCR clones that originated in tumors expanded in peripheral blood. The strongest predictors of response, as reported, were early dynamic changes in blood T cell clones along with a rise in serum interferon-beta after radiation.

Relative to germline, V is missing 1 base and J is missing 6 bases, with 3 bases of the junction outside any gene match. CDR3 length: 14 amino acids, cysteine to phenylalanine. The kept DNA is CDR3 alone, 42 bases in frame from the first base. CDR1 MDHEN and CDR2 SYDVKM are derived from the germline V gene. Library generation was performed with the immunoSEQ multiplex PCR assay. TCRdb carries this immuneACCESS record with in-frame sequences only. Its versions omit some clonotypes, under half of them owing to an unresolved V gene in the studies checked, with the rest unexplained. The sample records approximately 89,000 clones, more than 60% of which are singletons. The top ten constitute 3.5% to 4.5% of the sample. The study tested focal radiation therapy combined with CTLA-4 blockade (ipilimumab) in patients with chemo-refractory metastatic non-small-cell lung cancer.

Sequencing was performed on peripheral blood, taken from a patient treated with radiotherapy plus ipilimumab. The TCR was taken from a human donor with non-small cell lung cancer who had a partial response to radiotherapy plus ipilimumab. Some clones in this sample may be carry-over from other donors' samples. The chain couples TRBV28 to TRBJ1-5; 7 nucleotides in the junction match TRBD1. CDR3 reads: CASSLSGGSQPQHF. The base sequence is TGTGCCAGCAGTTTATCAGGGGGTAGTCAGCCCCAGCATTTT.